The 14 T cell receptor beta chains in this list originate from one sample, sequenced in a study of blood T cell repertoires in COVID-19. Assay: immunoSEQ multiplex PCR; the TCRdb copy retains only in-frame clones and omits some. This table has about 120,000 clones, roughly 84% appearing once. The sample taken for sequencing was peripheral blood. The origin of the receptors is a man in his 60s with acute or convalescent COVID-19.

A few counts support this clone. The chain uses TRBV28 and TRBJ1-5; the D gene is possibly TRBD1 (5 bases). The ends were cut back, 6 bases at V and 9 bases at J, with 15 bases in the middle. The germline V gene has CDR1 MDHEN and CDR2 SYDVKM. The CDR3 contains 13 residues. The CDR3 protein is CASSANGQPPQHF. CDR3 nucleotides: TGTGCCAGCAGCGCCAACGGACAACCGCCCCAGCATTTT.

CDR3 in amino acids: CASSYSEGAHQPQHF. The CDR3 bases are TGTGCCAGCAGTTACTCGGAGGGGGCGCATCAGCCCCAGCATTTT. This chain joins TRBV6-5 and TRBJ1-5, with TRBD1 identical over 7 bases. Trimming at V came to 0 bases and at J to 5 bases, leaving 4 bases not matched to a gene. Germline values: CDR1 MNHEY, CDR2 SVGAGI. The CDR3 loop spans 15 amino acids.

The chain carries TRBV6-9 and TRBJ2-5, with 12 bases identical to TRBD2. CDR3 length: 15 residues. The junction had 7 bases not matched to a gene; V was cut back by 7 bases and J by 4 bases. Germline lookup yields CDR1 MNHGY and CDR2 SVAAGI. The CDR3 region is CASTRLAGVRETQYF. The CDR3 region has the DNA TGTGCCAGCACCCGACTAGCGGGAGTCAGAGAGACCCAGTACTTC.

This clone was recorded once. This chain's CDR3 is CASSLRQVNTEAFF. DNA for the CDR3: TGTGCCAGCAGCTTGAGACAGGTGAACACTGAAGCTTTCTTT. The J gene is TRBJ1-1, the V gene TRBV7-9, with D perhaps TRBD1 (6 bases). The germline gives CDR1 SEHNR, CDR2 FQNEAQ (reference sequence). Trimming shortened V by 3 bases and J by 0 bases, and 8 bases separated the two germline ends. This CDR3 contains 14 residues.

The gene calls are TRBV2 and TRBJ2-4, with D possibly being TRBD2 (5 bases). V was clipped by 8 bases and J by 2 bases, with 19 bases between them. The length of the CDR3 is 16 residues. CDR1 SNHLY and CDR2 FYNNEI come from the germline V gene. In DNA, the CDR3 is TGTGCCAGCCGGGGAGAGATCGTCCGATCCAAAAACATTCAGTACTTC. Translation: CASRGEIVRSKNIQYF.

This clone is a singleton in its sample. The V and J genes are TRBV6-5 and TRBJ2-7; 12 nucleotides align to TRBD2. This CDR3 is built from 15 residues. Germline values: CDR1 MNHEY, CDR2 SVGAGI. Trimming removed 8 bases from V and 1 base from J; junction bases left unmatched: 6. CDR3 amino acids: CASGTSGSGSYEQYF. CDR3 bases: TGTGCCAGCGGGACTAGCGGGTCAGGATCCTACGAGCAGTACTTC.

The J gene is TRBJ1-1, the V gene TRBV7-8; no definite D call. The CDR3 contains 15 residues. V was clipped by 1 base and J by 1 base, with 10 bases between them. Germline V gives CDR1 SGHVS, CDR2 FQNEAQ. DNA of the CDR3: TGTGCCAGCAGCTTAGGGCAGGTCTGGAACACTGAAGCTTTCTTT. Amino acids: CASSLGQVWNTEAFF. The full variable domain, rest sourced from reference TRBV7-8 and TRBJ1-1, is GAGVSQSPRYKVAKRGQDVALRCDPISGHVSLFWYQQALGQGPEFLTYFQNEAQLDKSGLPSDRFFAERPEGSVSTLKIQRTQQEDSAVYLCASSLGQVWNTEAFFGQGTRLTVV.

The chain couples TRBV29-1 to TRBJ2-1; TRBD2 might be the D (5 bases). Germline V lookup: CDR1 SQVTM, CDR2 ANQGSEA. This CDR3 comprises 16 residues. Trimming removed 0 bases from V and 0 bases from J, with 12 bases in between. The CDR3 sequence: CSVEDYGKSSYNEQFF. Here the CDR3 DNA reads TGCAGCGTTGAAGATTACGGGAAAAGCTCCTACAATGAGCAGTTCTTC.

The gene calls are TRBV6-2 or TRBV6-3 and TRBJ2-7; a possible D gene is TRBD1 (5 bases). V lost 0 bases and J lost 7, with 16 bases in between. Germline assignment: CDR1 MNHEY and CDR2 SVGEGT. The CDR3 covers 15 residues. The CDR3 here is CASSYSARALSEQYF. Written as DNA, the CDR3 is TGTGCCAGCAGTTACTCAGCCAGGGCCCTCTCGGAGCAGTACTTC.

This chain uses TRBV7-3 with TRBJ2-1; 13 nucleotides align to TRBD2. Looked up from germline, CDR1 is SGHTA and CDR2 is FQGTGA. After removal of 5 bases from V and 7 bases from J, the junction contained 5 bases not matched to a gene. The CDR3 spans 15 residues. CDR3 residues: CASSRLAGGYNEQFF. CDR3 bases: TGTGCCAGCAGCCGACTAGCGGGAGGCTATAATGAGCAGTTCTTC.

This chain connects TRBV28 to TRBJ2-7; D may be TRBD2 (6 bases). The length of the CDR3 is 15 residues. Germline loops: CDR1 MDHEN, CDR2 SYDVKM. Trimming pared 3 bases from V and 4 bases from J, leaving 16 bases between. Written as DNA, the CDR3 is TGTGCCAGCAGTTTGGGACTTCAGGAGAGGTACGAGCAGTACTTC. Translated: CASSLGLQERYEQYF.

The chain employs TRBV18 and TRBJ2-2, with 7 bases fitting TRBD1. The CDR3 has 15 residues. CDR1 and CDR2 (germline): KGHSH, LQKENI. The junction had 8 bases not matched to a gene; V was cut back by 6 bases and J by 4 bases. The DNA of the CDR3 is TGTGCCAGCTCCGATAACAGGGGAAGCACCGGGGAGCTGTTTTTT. This sequence encodes CASSDNRGSTGELFF.

The chain joins TRBV18 to TRBJ1-6, with TRBD1 matching 10 bases. The CDR3 has 14 amino acids. CDR1 is KGHSH, CDR2 LQKENI, per germline. V gave up 5 bases and J gave up 9 bases; unmatched junction bases: 4. CDR3 DNA sequence: TGTGCCAGCTCAAGGGACAGGGGCGGTTCACCCCTCCACTTT. The encoded protein is CASSRDRGGSPLHF.

The genes are TRBV19 and TRBJ2-3, with a possible D match to TRBD1 (6 bases). CDR1 LNHDA and CDR2 SQIVND come from the germline V gene (reference sequence). V was clipped by 0 bases and J by 3 bases, with 10 bases between them. The CDR3 has 15 amino acids. In DNA, the CDR3 is TGTGCCAGTAGTATAGAACGGACAGCGACAGATACGCAGTATTTT. Its protein is CASSIERTATDTQYF.